This T cell receptor (beta chain) was documented in a study of T cells in Graves' hyperthyroidism and ophthalmopathy. Trimming took 5 bases from V and 5 from J, leaving 9 bases between them. The CDR3 is 12 residues long. CDR1 MNHNS and CDR2 SASEGT come from the germline V gene. Amplification targeted TCR beta CDR3 regions from RNA transcripts. An initial round of RT-PCR targeting the TCR CDR3 relied on the HTBI primer set. TCRdb reanalysed the multiplex PCR reads using MiXCR and keeps one entry per CDR3 protein. The sample shows over 250,000 distinct CDR3 sequences, roughly 22% of them seen only once.

The sequence derives from a young man with Graves' ophthalmopathy. The specimen sequenced was blood. The chain is built from TRBV6-1 and TRBJ1-1; D might be TRBD1 (5 bases). CDR3 sequence (DNA): TGTGCCAGCAGTAGGGGCGCGACTGAAGCTTTCTTT. This translates into CASSRGATEAFF.